This TCR beta chain derives from a study of T cell responses to AZD1222 COVID-19 vaccine. About the research overall: Pooled samples include second doses given at about 4 or 12 weeks.

Worth noting for this clone: Its antigen is still unknown.

The CDR3 length is 15 residues. V was clipped by 2 bases and J by 1 base, with 11 bases between them. From germline, CDR1 is MNHEY and CDR2 SMNVEV (reference sequence). Study-wide results and caveats: Vaccine-associated CD4 TCRs ranged over spike, dominating at 160-218 and 743-854. Females made up more of the donors, who were largely white British, and clonal diversity may have come out too low.

TCRdb keeps only in-frame clones here, not all; method: immunoSEQ multiplex PCR. The sample shows 100,000 to 150,000 clones, 89% of them seen only once. This TCR came from an adult in good health. The source material was peripheral blood, sampled on day 0 of AZD1222 vaccination. V usage is TRBV27 and J usage is TRBJ1-1; a weak D match, TRBD1 (5 bases). CDR3 protein: CASSLGAIGNTEAFF. In nucleotides, the CDR3 is TGTGCCAGCAGTTTAGGGGCTATCGGGAACACTGAAGCTTTCTTT.